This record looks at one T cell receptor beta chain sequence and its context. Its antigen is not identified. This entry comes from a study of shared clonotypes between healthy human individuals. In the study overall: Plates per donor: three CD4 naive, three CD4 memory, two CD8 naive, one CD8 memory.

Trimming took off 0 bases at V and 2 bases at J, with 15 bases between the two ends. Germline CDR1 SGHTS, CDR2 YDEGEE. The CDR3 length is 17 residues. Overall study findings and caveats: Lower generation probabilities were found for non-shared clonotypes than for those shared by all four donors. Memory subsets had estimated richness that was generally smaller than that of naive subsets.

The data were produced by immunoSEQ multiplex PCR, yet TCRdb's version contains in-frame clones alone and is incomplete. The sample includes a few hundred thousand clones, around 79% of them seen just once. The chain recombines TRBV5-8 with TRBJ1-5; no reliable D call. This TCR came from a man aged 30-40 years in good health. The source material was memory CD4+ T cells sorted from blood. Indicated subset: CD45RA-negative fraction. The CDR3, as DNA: TGTGCCAGCAGCTTGGACGTCTCCCCGAGGGGCAATCAGCCCCAGCATTTT. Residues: CASSLDVSPRGNQPQHF.